This T cell receptor (beta chain) was sequenced during a study of PD-1 blockade in mismatch repair-deficient tumors. V lost 1 base and J lost 2, with 9 bases in between. The CDR3 loop spans 16 amino acids. Germline CDR1 and CDR2: SGHTA and FQGNSA. Measured with immunoSEQ multiplex PCR; TCRdb has only the in-frame clones, and not every one. The data contain under 150,000 clones, roughly nine tenths of them seen just once; the ten biggest clones take up approximately 13%. V is TRBV7-2 and J is TRBJ2-6; D is possibly TRBD1 (6 bases). This TCR was recovered from an adult with mismatch repair-deficient cancer. Source: peripheral blood, taken 44 weeks after starting pembrolizumab. The CDR3 DNA follows: TGTGCCAGCAGCTTAGGAACAGGGACTGGGGCCAACGTCCTGACTTTC. Translated: CASSLGTGTGANVLTF.